In its sample, the clone carrying this TCR beta chain was seen a few times. The V and J ends lost 8 bases and 4 bases, in that order; junction bases with no gene match: 16. The V gene's germline CDR1 is MDHEN and CDR2 SYDVKM. This CDR3 region has 16 residues. On the basis of clinical symptoms, serum thyroxine and TRAb, thyroid ultrasound and orbital computed tomography, diagnoses were made. TCR beta CDR3 regions were amplified from RNA transcripts. The HTBI primer set drove a first-round RT-PCR of the TCR CDR3. Using its own MiXCR run on the multiplex PCR reads, TCRdb lists one record per CDR3 protein. This table has 540,000 or so distinct CDR3 sequences, roughly 46% appearing once. The sample comes from a study of T cells in Graves' hyperthyroidism and ophthalmopathy.

The chain recombines TRBV28 with TRBJ1-2, with 7 bases identical to TRBD1. Sequences were obtained from peripheral blood or thyroid tissue (not recorded which). This receptor was identified in an adult woman with Graves' disease, either hyperthyroidism or ophthalmopathy (not recorded which). CDR3 DNA sequence: TGTGCCAGCCTACCCGCCGGGACAGAAGTTTCCTATGGCTACACCTTC. Amino acids: CASLPAGTEVSYGYTF.